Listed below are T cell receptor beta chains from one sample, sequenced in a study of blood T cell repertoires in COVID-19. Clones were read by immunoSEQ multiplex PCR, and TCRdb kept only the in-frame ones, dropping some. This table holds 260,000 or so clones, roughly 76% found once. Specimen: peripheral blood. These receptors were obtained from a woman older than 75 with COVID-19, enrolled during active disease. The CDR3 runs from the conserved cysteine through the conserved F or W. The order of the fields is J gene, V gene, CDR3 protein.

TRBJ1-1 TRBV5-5 CASSLTPGKTNTEAFF
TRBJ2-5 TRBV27 CASMRVDQETQYF
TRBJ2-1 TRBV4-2 CASSPLGTSRGEQFF
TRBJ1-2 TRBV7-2 CASSSFIPGEYGYTF
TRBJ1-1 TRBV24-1 CATSEGEGTEAFF
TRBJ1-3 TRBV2 CASGARGNTIYF
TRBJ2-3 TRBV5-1 CASSFLAGTDTQYF
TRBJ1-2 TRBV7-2 CASSPSGATAGYTF
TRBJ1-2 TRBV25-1 CASRTGGNYGYTF
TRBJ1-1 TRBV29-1 CSVEEQVAEAFF
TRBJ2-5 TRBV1 CTSSPRLAGDNGQETQYF
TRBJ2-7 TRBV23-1 CASSRPGQGFYEQYF
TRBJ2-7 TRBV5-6 CASSPTSGSTSYEQYF
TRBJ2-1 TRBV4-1 CASSQYRGSWDNEQFF
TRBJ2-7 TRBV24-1 CATSDAGTASHKQYF
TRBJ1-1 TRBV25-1 CASSATGMNTEAFF
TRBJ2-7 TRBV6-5 CASSYSYAGGTYEQYF
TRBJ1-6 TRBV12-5 CAATRDSLNSPLHF
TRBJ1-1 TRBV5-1 CASSSPEALNTEAFF
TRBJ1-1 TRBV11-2 CASSLAGVVNTEAFF
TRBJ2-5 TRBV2 CASRVRGGPETQYF
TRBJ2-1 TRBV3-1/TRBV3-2 CASSFRLAGHEQFF
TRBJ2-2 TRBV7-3 CASSLVQTTGELFF
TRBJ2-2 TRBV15 CATSRGLAGSTGELFF
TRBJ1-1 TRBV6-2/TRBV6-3 CASSYTGLTGAFF
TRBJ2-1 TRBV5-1 CASSQGLADNEQFF
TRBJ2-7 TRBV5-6 CASSLLAGNYEQYF
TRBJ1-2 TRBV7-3 CASSLSGSYGYTF